The next 17 T cell receptor beta chains were all read from a single sample in a study of blood T cell repertoires in COVID-19. Method: immunoSEQ multiplex PCR; TCRdb's copy keeps in-frame clones and lacks some. The sample lists about 230,000 clones; over 70% were seen once. Input material: peripheral blood. These receptors were collected from a woman at least 80 years old with acute or convalescent COVID-19.

This chain uses TRBV18 with TRBJ1-2; D possibly corresponds to TRBD1 (5 bases). Germline V gene sequence: CDR1 KGHSH, CDR2 LQKENI. The CDR3 loop spans 15 amino acids. V dropped 0 bases and J dropped 7 bases, with 15 bases sitting between them. The CDR3, as DNA: TGTGCCAGCTCACCACCTAACCAGGGAATGGCTGGCTACACCTTC. Translated: CASSPPNQGMAGYTF. Drawing the rest from reference TRBV18 and TRBJ1-2, the complete variable domain is NAGVMQNPRHLVRRRGQEARLRCSPMKGHSHVYWYRQLPEEGLKFMVYLQKENIIDESGMPKERFSAEFPKEGPSILRIQQVVRGDSAAYFCASSPPNQGMAGYTFGSGTRLTVV.

J is TRBJ2-2 and V is TRBV19; D not certain. The V gene's germline CDR1 is LNHDA and CDR2 SQIVND (reference sequence). Deletions cut 5 bases from V and 1 base from J, with 8 bases between. CDR3 length: 14 residues. CDR3 sequence: CASSARLNTGELFF. As DNA, the CDR3 is TGTGCCAGTAGTGCCCGACTGAACACCGGGGAGCTGTTTTTT.

The chain joins TRBV15 to TRBJ1-4, with 8 bases lining up with TRBD1. The length of the CDR3 is 17 residues. Unmatched junction bases numbered 12, after V lost 1 base and J lost 8 bases. Germline CDR1 and CDR2: LNHNV and YYDKDF (reference sequence). The CDR3 DNA reads as TGTGCCACCAGCAGAGGGGGAGGACAGGGCGTTTGGGAAAAACTGTTTTTT. Amino acid sequence: CATSRGGGQGVWEKLFF.

This clone has more than one count but fewer than ten. The chain employs TRBV29-1 and TRBJ2-1; 8 bases line up with TRBD1. V shed 8 bases, J shed 4 bases, and the junction held 7 bases outside the gene matches. The CDR3 spans 13 residues. CDR1 SQVTM and CDR2 ANQGSEA come from the germline V gene. CDR3 coding DNA: TGCAGCTTCGGGACAGGCCCTTACAATGAGCAGTTCTTC. It encodes CSFGTGPYNEQFF.

The rearrangement uses TRBV5-1 and TRBJ1-2; the D gene is possibly TRBD1 (6 bases). The germline V gene encodes CDR1 SGHRS and CDR2 YFSETQ. This CDR3 is built from 13 residues. V lost 2 bases, J lost 6 bases, and 11 bases lay in between. This chain's CDR3 is CASSFEGENGYTF. In DNA form, the CDR3 reads TGCGCCAGCAGCTTTGAGGGGGAAAATGGCTACACCTTC. Looking up the rest from reference TRBV5-1 and TRBJ1-2 gives the full variable domain: KAGVTQTPRYLIKTRGQQVTLSCSPISGHRSVSWYQQTPGQGLQFLFEYFSETQRNKGNFPGRFSGRQFSNSRSEMNVSTLELGDSALYLCASSFEGENGYTFGSGTRLTVV.

This rearrangement joins TRBV30 to TRBJ2-2, with 7 bases fitting TRBD2. V trimming: 3 bases; J trimming: 5 bases; junction bases outside the gene matches: 12. The CDR3 runs to 16 residues. The germline CDR1 and CDR2 sequences are GTSNPN and SVGIG (reference sequence). In nucleotides, the CDR3 is TGTGCCTGGAGGGGACCTGGACTAGGATATACCGGGGAGCTGTTTTTT. Its translation: CAWRGPGLGYTGELFF.

This chain connects TRBV4-2 to TRBJ1-1; TRBD1 is a possible D gene (5 bases). The germline V gene encodes CDR1 LGHNA and CDR2 YNFKEQ. There are 15 residues in the CDR3. V lost 0 bases and J lost 8, with 16 bases in between. CDR3 sequence (DNA): TGTGCCAGCAGCCAAGACTTTGACAGTGGCAGGGAAGCTTTCTTT. Translated: CASSQDFDSGREAFF.

CDR3 amino acids: CASRLPTNTEAFF. The CDR3 nucleotides are TGTGCCAGCAGGCTACCTACGAACACTGAAGCTTTCTTT. The chain has TRBV6-5 and TRBJ1-1; D is undetermined. The germline V gene has CDR1 MNHEY and CDR2 SVGAGI. The CDR3 covers 13 residues. V lost 6 bases and J 1 base, leaving 9 bases between the germline ends.

V gene TRBV7-8 combines with J gene TRBJ2-1, with 8 nucleotides matching TRBD1. Germline CDR1 is SGHVS and CDR2 is FQNEAQ. Trimming removed 1 base from V and 7 bases from J; junction bases left unmatched: 6. The CDR3 is 15 amino acids. CDR3 in amino acids: CASSLESGGENEQFF. In DNA, the CDR3 is TGTGCCAGCAGCTTAGAGTCAGGGGGCGAGAATGAGCAGTTCTTC.

This chain uses TRBV12-3 or TRBV12-4 with TRBJ2-7; D remains ambiguous. V lost 9 bases and J lost 2, with 14 bases in between. This CDR3 spans 13 amino acids. The chain's CDR3 is CASSPTVTYEQYF. CDR3 nucleotides: TGTGCCAGTAGTCCCACAGTAACCTACGAGCAGTACTTC.

There are a few counts of this clone. This rearrangement joins TRBV5-6 to TRBJ1-6; the match to TRBD1 covers 9 bases. V lost 3 bases, J lost 7 bases, and 5 bases stayed unmatched. The length of the CDR3 is 15 residues. Germline CDR1 and CDR2: SGHDT and YYEEEE. The CDR3, as DNA: TGTGCCAGCAGCTCTAAGGACAGGGGAAATTCACCCCTCCACTTT. This encodes CASSSKDRGNSPLHF.

The chain recombines TRBV7-9 with TRBJ2-2; D might be TRBD1 (6 bases). The CDR3 has 13 amino acids. The V end lost 5 bases, the J end lost 6 bases, and 10 bases lay between the germline ends. In germline, CDR1 is SEHNR, CDR2 FQNEAQ (reference sequence). CDR3 nucleotides: TGTGCCAGCAGCGGACAGTCCCCCGGGGAGCTGTTTTTT. The encoded protein is CASSGQSPGELFF.

The V gene is TRBV5-1, the J gene TRBJ2-1; D is unclear. This CDR3 contains 14 residues. Germline CDR1 and CDR2: SGHRS and YFSETQ. V lost 0 bases and J lost 4, with 8 bases in between. The CDR3 protein is CASSLEDSYNEQFF. The CDR3 nucleotides read TGCGCCAGCAGCTTGGAAGACTCATACAATGAGCAGTTCTTC. Full variable domain (outside the CDR3, taken from reference TRBV5-1 and TRBJ2-1): KAGVTQTPRYLIKTRGQQVTLSCSPISGHRSVSWYQQTPGQGLQFLFEYFSETQRNKGNFPGRFSGRQFSNSRSEMNVSTLELGDSALYLCASSLEDSYNEQFFGPGTRLTVL.

This clone was counted a single time. The chain recombines TRBV5-1 with TRBJ1-1; tentatively, D is TRBD1 (6 bases). The germline gives CDR1 SGHRS, CDR2 YFSETQ. With 2 bases removed from V and 1 base from J, the gap between germline ends came to 15 bases. The CDR3 is made up of 16 amino acids. As DNA, the CDR3 is TGCGCCAGCAGCTTTGGCCCCAGGGGCCAGAACACTGAAGCTTTCTTT. Protein: CASSFGPRGQNTEAFF.

The rearrangement uses TRBV5-6 and TRBJ2-3, with D unclear. The CDR3 extends over 12 amino acids. The germline gives CDR1 SGHDT, CDR2 YYEEEE. Trimming stripped 3 bases from V and 3 bases from J, with 5 bases between. The CDR3 loop is CASSSVTDTQYF. The CDR3 DNA follows: TGTGCCAGCAGCTCCGTGACAGATACGCAGTATTTT.

V is TRBV9 and J is TRBJ2-7, with 10 bases matching TRBD1. The CDR3 runs to 16 residues. CDR1 SGDLS and CDR2 YYNGEE come from the germline V gene. V shed 0 bases and J 5 bases; nucleotides not matched to a gene: 8. CDR3 coding DNA: TGTGCCAGCAGCGTAGATCCGGGACAGGGGTCCCACGAGCAGTACTTC. Protein product: CASSVDPGQGSHEQYF.

The chain employs TRBV5-4 and TRBJ1-2, with TRBD1 as a possible D gene (6 bases). This CDR3 has 14 amino acids. Germline CDR1 reads SGHNT; CDR2 reads YYREEE (reference sequence). V was trimmed by 1 base and J by 7 bases, leaving 14 bases between them. CDR3 in DNA: TGTGCCAGCAGCTTGACAGGGATCACGAGTGGCTACACCTTC. The encoded protein is CASSLTGITSGYTF.